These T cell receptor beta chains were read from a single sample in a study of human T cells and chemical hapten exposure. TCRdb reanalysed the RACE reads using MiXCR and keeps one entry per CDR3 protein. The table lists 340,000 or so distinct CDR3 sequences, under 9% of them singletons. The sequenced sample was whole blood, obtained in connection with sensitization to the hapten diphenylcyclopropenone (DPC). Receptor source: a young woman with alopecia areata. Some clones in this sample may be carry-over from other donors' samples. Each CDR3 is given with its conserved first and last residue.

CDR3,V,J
CSVEIKRDEQYF,TRBV29-1,TRBJ2-7
CASSLAVEETQYF,TRBV5-1,TRBJ2-5
CSAIPGTGGGEQYF,TRBV20-1,TRBJ2-7
CSVEVGGSTEAFF,TRBV29-1,TRBJ1-1
CASSLGGQGDGYTF,TRBV5-4,TRBJ1-2
CASSLEGGTQSTEAFF,TRBV5-4,TRBJ1-1
CSVEVTRSGELFF,TRBV29-1,TRBJ2-2
CASSLAGQETEAFF,TRBV7-9,TRBJ1-1
CASSIRNEQYF,TRBV28,TRBJ2-7
CASSQAASGGKEFF,TRBV4-2,TRBJ2-1
CSAREARDYEQYF,TRBV20-1,TRBJ2-7
CASSLMEGVGYTF,TRBV12-3/TRBV12-4,TRBJ1-2
CASSLTANNSPLHF,TRBV7-6,TRBJ1-6
CASSLVEGADTQYF,TRBV11-3,TRBJ2-3
CASSGPRANVLTF,TRBV21-1,TRBJ2-6
CASSQAKRGGEQFF,TRBV3-1,TRBJ2-1
CASSHQRLAGGDTQYF,TRBV3-1,TRBJ2-3
CASSQGLLSTDTQYF,TRBV6-2/TRBV6-3,TRBJ2-3
CASSWEDNYGYTF,TRBV5-1,TRBJ1-2
CASRTGLLNEQFF,TRBV6-2/TRBV6-3,TRBJ2-1
CASSTGGADEKLFF,TRBV12-3/TRBV12-4,TRBJ1-4
CASSRQTSGANVLTF,TRBV6-5,TRBJ2-6
CASRGVITDTQYF,TRBV12-3/TRBV12-4,TRBJ2-3
CASSPRGILIEKLFF,TRBV7-8,TRBJ1-4
CASSQERSSTQHF,TRBV14,TRBJ1-5
CASSSRTEQVPSSGANVLTF,TRBV7-9,TRBJ2-6
CASSLTSGQGRSDTQYF,TRBV27,TRBJ2-3
CSVGGLRGQLNYGYTF,TRBV29-1,TRBJ1-2
CASSQDQGITDTQYF,TRBV4-3,TRBJ2-3
CASSSGNYGYTF,TRBV5-6,TRBJ1-2
CASSAEITDTQYF,TRBV5-4,TRBJ2-3
CASSERAAGNTIYF,TRBV6-1,TRBJ1-3
CASSYSKLAGGPHIQYF,TRBV6-5,TRBJ2-4
CASRRRREGLGAFF,TRBV6-5,TRBJ1-1
CASSDASSYNSPLHF,TRBV6-6,TRBJ1-6
CASSVEVQGEKLFF,TRBV9,TRBJ1-4
CASSDQGAEQFF,TRBV25-1,TRBJ2-1